This T cell receptor beta chain was identified in a study of CD8+CD57+ T cells in acquired aplastic anemia. Looking at the study overall: When averaged, DNA from sorted CD4+ and CD8+ cells came to about 3 ug.

Germline CDR1 and CDR2: SNHLY and FYNNEI. This CDR3 spans 12 amino acids. V was cut by 6 bases and J by 4 bases, with 9 bases left in between. This clonotype was observed a handful of times. Profiling of TCR beta VDJ combinations and CDR3 sequences used genomic DNA as template. One entry per CDR3 protein results from TCRdb running MiXCR on the reads. The top ten clones hold roughly 1.8% of a sample with 190,000 or so distinct CDR3 sequences, less than 60% of them seen once. Before being chosen for sequencing, patients had shown CD8+CD57+ cell expansion by flow cytometry. The material sequenced was sorted CD4+, CD8+, or CD8+CD57+ T cells (not recorded which) from PBMCs. The V and J genes are TRBV2 and TRBJ2-5; D uncertain. This TCR came from a human donor with aplastic anemia. The CDR3 DNA is TGTGCCAGCAGAAGAGATGTAGAGACCCAGTACTTC. Translation: CASRRDVETQYF.